Listed below are T cell receptor beta chains from one sample, sequenced in a study of post-analysis software for immune sequencing data. TCRdb re-called the PCR reads through MiXCR, storing one row per CDR3 protein. The table shows a few hundred thousand distinct CDR3 sequences, with about a third occurring only once. The sequencing sample was made of blood. These receptors were collected from a girl aged 2-17 years with multiple sclerosis. CDR3s include the opening cysteine and the closing phenylalanine or tryptophan. The D gene is left open where the match is weak. Clone sizes are given selectively: once, few, many, or a class where the clone is expanded.

d_gene	j_gene	abundance	v_gene	CDR3nt	CDR3aa
TRBD2	TRBJ2-5	NA	TRBV3-1	TGTGCCAGCGGAGCTAGCGGGTCTCCGGTGCAGTACTTC	CASGASGSPVQYF
NA	TRBJ1-1	NA	TRBV28	TGTGCCAGCAATTCCCCACGGGGGAGAATGAACACTGAAGCTTTCTTT	CASNSPRGRMNTEAFF
TRBD1	TRBJ1-5	NA	TRBV18	TGTGCCAGCTCAACCGGGACAGGGGTTAGCAATCAGCCCCAGCATTTT	CASSTGTGVSNQPQHF
TRBD1	TRBJ1-1	few	TRBV5-6	TGTGCCAGCAGCTTGCTAGCAGGGGGCGGTCTCCTGAACACTGAAGCTTTCTTT	CASSLLAGGGLLNTEAFF
NA	TRBJ2-1	NA	TRBV24-1	TGTGCCACCAGTGATCCCCCGTACAATGAGCAGTTCTTC	CATSDPPYNEQFF
TRBD2	TRBJ2-3	NA	TRBV28	TGTGCCAGCAGTTTACTAGCGGGGGATGGGTCAGATACGCAGTATTTT	CASSLLAGDGSDTQYF
NA	TRBJ2-1	few	TRBV20-1	TGCAGTGCGGAAGGGGCTAGGGCGGAGCAGTTCTTC	CSAEGARAEQFF
NA	TRBJ1-2	many	TRBV7-9	TGTGCCAGCAGCTTTTCAGGAAGGGCGAACTATGGCTACACCTTC	CASSFSGRANYGYTF
NA	TRBJ1-4	NA	TRBV6-1	TGTGCCAGCAGGTTGGGGTCGATAAGGGGAAAACTGTTTTTT	CASRLGSIRGKLFF
NA	TRBJ2-1	NA	TRBV7-9	TGTGCCAGCAGCTGGTTGGACAGCAGCAATGAGCAGTTCTTC	CASSWLDSSNEQFF
NA	TRBJ1-1	NA	TRBV10-3	TGTGCCATCAGTGAGTTTCAGGGACGGGAAGCTTTCTTT	CAISEFQGREAFF
TRBD1	TRBJ2-7	few	TRBV6-1	TGTGCCAGCAGAGGTGGTATATGGCTTACACAGGGGCTCGAGCAGTACTTC	CASRGGIWLTQGLEQYF
TRBD2	TRBJ2-3	few	TRBV3-1	TGTGCCAGCAGCCCTGGGACTAGCTGGTATTTT	CASSPGTSWYF
NA	TRBJ2-7	NA	TRBV12-3/TRBV12-4	TGTGCCAGCAGCCCTATGGGACCCTACGAGCAGTACTTC	CASSPMGPYEQYF
NA	TRBJ2-2	NA	TRBV5-1	TGCGCCAGCACGCAGGGCCTACGTTACGGGGAGCTGTTTTTT	CASTQGLRYGELFF
NA	TRBJ1-1	NA	TRBV28	TGTGCCAGCGGGCAGGGGTGGACGACTGAAGCTTTCTTT	CASGQGWTTEAFF
NA	TRBJ2-4	NA	TRBV6-1	TGTGCCAGCAGAGCCGCAGGGGCCAAAAACATTCAGTACTTC	CASRAAGAKNIQYF
TRBD1	TRBJ1-2	few	TRBV6-2/TRBV6-3	TGTGCCAGCAGTGTCGTACAGGGGGCCGATGGCTACACCTTC	CASSVVQGADGYTF
TRBD2	TRBJ2-5	once	TRBV5-1	TGCGCCAGCAGCTGGGGGATTCGGGGGGGCGGTCAAGAGACCCAGTACTTC	CASSWGIRGGGQETQYF
TRBD2	TRBJ2-1	few	TRBV4-1	TGCGCCAGCAGCCAAGCTAGCGGGGGCCCCTACAATGAGCAGTTCTTC	CASSQASGGPYNEQFF
NA	TRBJ1-1	NA	TRBV6-5	TGTGCCAGCGCCTACGCGGGGACTGAAGCTTTCTTT	CASAYAGTEAFF
NA	TRBJ1-5	NA	TRBV12-3/TRBV12-4	TGTGCCAGCAGTTTAGCCGGAGGGGGGCATCAGCCCCAGCATTTT	CASSLAGGGHQPQHF
NA	TRBJ2-3	NA	TRBV6-5	TGTGCCAGCAGTTACGGGGGGAGGAGCACAGATACGCAGTATTTT	CASSYGGRSTDTQYF
NA	TRBJ2-7	few	TRBV5-1	TGCGCCAGCAGCTCCCAATTAAGTGCCGGGTTTGGCTCCTACGAGCAGTACTTC	CASSSQLSAGFGSYEQYF
NA	TRBJ2-7	few	TRBV29-1	TGCAGCGTTACTGAGGACAGTCGCGAGCAGTACTTC	CSVTEDSREQYF
NA	TRBJ1-2	few	TRBV6-2/TRBV6-3	TGTGCCAGCAGTGGCGACGGTGGTGGCTATGGCTACACCTTC	CASSGDGGGYGYTF
TRBD1	TRBJ1-1	NA	TRBV4-1	TGCGCCAGCAGCCAAGCGGGACAGGGGCGCATGAACACTGAAGCTTTCTTT	CASSQAGQGRMNTEAFF
TRBD1	TRBJ1-2	NA	TRBV12-3/TRBV12-4	TGTGCCAGCAGTCCCCGGACAGGTCTTGGCTACACCTTC	CASSPRTGLGYTF
NA	TRBJ1-2	NA	TRBV5-1	TGCGCCAACAGCTTGGGCTCCCGGGACCGGACTAACTATGGCTACACCTTC	CANSLGSRDRTNYGYTF
NA	TRBJ1-2	NA	TRBV20-1	TGCAGTGCTAGAGACGCCCAGCGGGTTTCGGCTAACTATGGCTACACCTTC	CSARDAQRVSANYGYTF
TRBD1	TRBJ2-3	many	TRBV7-3	TGTGCCAGCAGCCTAGGGACAGCTGATACGCAGTATTTT	CASSLGTADTQYF
NA	TRBJ2-3	NA	TRBV5-8	TGTGCCAGCAGCTCTCCATCGGCAGATACGCAGTATTTT	CASSSPSADTQYF
NA	TRBJ1-2	NA	TRBV29-1	TGCAGCGAACTGACTAACTATGGCTACACCTTC	CSELTNYGYTF
TRBD1	TRBJ1-4	once	TRBV12-3/TRBV12-4	TGTGCCAGCAGTTTAAACAGGGGGAGTGGTAATGAAAAACTGTTTTTT	CASSLNRGSGNEKLFF
TRBD1	TRBJ2-7	NA	TRBV5-5	TGTGCCAGCACCCCTGAGGACAGGGGCTACGAGCAGTACTTC	CASTPEDRGYEQYF
TRBD1	TRBJ1-2	few	TRBV6-1	TGTGCCAGCAGTGCTAGCCTACAGGGGCCTGATGGCTACACCTTC	CASSASLQGPDGYTF
TRBD1	TRBJ2-4	NA	TRBV5-6	TGTGCCAGCAGCTTGTCAGGACAGGGACACATTCAGTACTTC	CASSLSGQGHIQYF
NA	TRBJ2-7	many	TRBV20-1	TGCAGTGCTACAGGGCCTAGGGCCTACGAGCAGTACTTC	CSATGPRAYEQYF
NA	TRBJ2-2	NA	TRBV5-1	TGCGCCAGCAGCTTGGAGTTGCCGGGTCCCGGGGAGCTGTTTTTT	CASSLELPGPGELFF
TRBD2	TRBJ2-1	NA	TRBV15	TGTGCCACCAGCAGAGACCCCCCTCTAGCGGGCCTACGCCGATATGAGCAGTTCTTC	CATSRDPPLAGLRRYEQFF
TRBD2	TRBJ2-3	NA	TRBV7-3	TGTGCCAGCAGCTCCTTATTGGCGGGAGATACGCAGGATTTT	CASSSLLAGDTQDF
NA	TRBJ1-5	NA	TRBV6-5	TGTGCCAGCAGTTTACGATGGGGCATCAATCAGCCCCAGCATTTT	CASSLRWGINQPQHF
NA	TRBJ2-2	NA	TRBV6-2/TRBV6-3	TGTGCCAGCAGTTACTTAGGGACGGAGAACACCGGGGAGCTGTTTTTT	CASSYLGTENTGELFF
TRBD1	TRBJ1-1	few	TRBV5-1	TGCGCCAGCAGCACGGACAGGGACACTGAAGCTTTCTTT	CASSTDRDTEAFF
TRBD1	TRBJ2-7	few	TRBV9	TGTGCCAGCAGCATGACAGGGCGTGAGCAGTACTTC	CASSMTGREQYF
NA	TRBJ2-5	NA	TRBV28	TGTGCCAGCAGCGGCAGGCAGCCAGAGACCCAGTACTTC	CASSGRQPETQYF